Listed here is a single T cell receptor beta chain. Its antigen is undetermined. The authors made TCR beta cDNA libraries by 5'RACE template switching. This switching added a universal primer site and UMIs. TCRdb reprocessed the 5' RACE reads and stores each CDR3 protein as one record, lacking DNA. This sample's clone table lists a few hundred thousand distinct CDR3 sequences. The CDR3 is 13 residues long. The germline V gene encodes CDR1 DFQATT and CDR2 SNEGSKA (reference sequence). This record comes from a study of T cells expressing NK-cell markers. Whole-study context: Sorted CD3+CD56-NKG2C+, CD3+CD56+NKG2C+ and CD3+CD56+NKG2C- T cells supplied the TCR beta repertoires. Notes on the study in general: Roughly six of the donors carried dominant NKG2C+ clonotypes that took up roughly 1.0-8% of their CD8+ T cells.

The genes are TRBV20-1 and TRBJ2-5; the TCRdb call, TRBD1, lacks DNA for checking. The sample consisted of blood T cells: a sorted CD56 or NKG2C T cell subset, CD4+ or CD8+ T cells, or bulk PBMC T cells (not recorded which). This TCR derives from a woman in her 50s in good health. The CDR3 here is CSASPVQGGTQYF.